Listed below are T cell receptor beta chains from one sample, sequenced in a study of beta chain features in type 1 diabetes. Method: immunoSEQ multiplex PCR; TCRdb's copy keeps in-frame clones and lacks some. The table lists 53,000 or so clones, 60% to 70% of them singletons. Source material: stem cell memory CD4+ T cells from blood. Receptors were obtained from a woman aged 25 to 39 with type 1 diabetes. The CDR3 runs from the conserved cysteine through the conserved F or W. D genes are given only for firm matches. A clone size is listed for some rows: how often the clone was seen (once, few, many), or a class if it is expanded.

TRBD1,TRBJ1-3,.,TRBV25-1,CASSEQGEGNTIYF,TGTGCCAGCAGTGAGCAGGGGGAAGGAAACACCATATATTTT
.,TRBJ2-1,.,TRBV2,CASSERVSYNEQFF,TGTGCCAGCAGTGAGCGGGTCTCCTACAATGAGCAGTTCTTC
TRBD1,TRBJ1-5,few,TRBV7-6,CASSSTGAINQPQHF,TGTGCCAGCAGCTCGACAGGGGCGATCAATCAGCCCCAGCATTTT
TRBD2,TRBJ2-1,.,TRBV19,CASKAGLNSNEQFF,TGTGCCAGTAAAGCGGGACTAAACTCCAATGAGCAGTTCTTC
TRBD2,TRBJ2-3,.,TRBV7-9,CASSHWTSGMDTQYF,TGTGCCAGCAGCCATTGGACTAGCGGGATGGATACGCAGTATTTT
.,TRBJ1-1,few,TRBV9,CASSVVPGYGLNTEAFF,TGTGCCAGCAGCGTAGTACCAGGGTACGGGTTGAACACTGAAGCTTTCTTT
.,TRBJ2-1,.,TRBV5-1,CASGRARSAYNEQFF,TGCGCCAGCGGGCGGGCGAGGAGCGCGTACAATGAGCAGTTCTTC
.,TRBJ2-5,.,TRBV7-6,CASSRGKWETQYF,TGTGCCAGCAGCCGGGGGAAATGGGAGACCCAGTACTTC
TRBD1,TRBJ2-2,.,TRBV6-5,CASSWDSNTGELFF,TGTGCCAGCAGTTGGGACAGCAACACCGGGGAGCTGTTTTTT
TRBD1,TRBJ1-5,.,TRBV29-1,CSVATGGQPQHF,TGCAGCGTGGCGACAGGGGGGCAGCCCCAGCATTTT
.,TRBJ1-1,.,TRBV28,CASTHRGTEAFF,TGTGCCAGCACCCACCGGGGCACTGAAGCTTTCTTT
TRBD2,TRBJ2-1,.,TRBV2,CASSRTSGNNEQFF,TGTGCCAGCAGCAGGACTAGCGGGAACAATGAGCAGTTCTTC
TRBD1,TRBJ2-2,.,TRBV29-1,CSVDGQGVTGELFF,TGCAGCGTTGACGGACAGGGGGTAACCGGGGAGCTGTTTTTT
.,TRBJ1-2,.,TRBV5-1,CASSLVTATYPNYGYTF,TGCGCCAGCAGCTTGGTGACAGCGACTTACCCTAACTATGGCTACACCTTC
TRBD2,TRBJ2-1,.,TRBV7-2,CASSKAAGAITHEQFF,TGTGCCAGCAGCAAGGCAGCGGGAGCAATAACACATGAGCAGTTCTTC
TRBD1,TRBJ1-2,.,TRBV29-1,CSVEGTGGYGYTF,TGCAGCGTTGAGGGGACAGGGGGCTATGGCTACACCTTC
.,TRBJ2-1,few,TRBV11-2,CASSFQRDSDEQFF,TGTGCCAGCAGCTTTCAGAGGGATAGCGATGAGCAGTTCTTC
.,TRBJ1-1,once,TRBV5-1,CASSWGENTEAFF,TGCGCCAGCAGCTGGGGGGAGAACACTGAAGCTTTCTTT
TRBD2,TRBJ2-2,.,TRBV5-1,CASSLAGTSYGELFF,TGCGCCAGCAGCTTGGCCGGGACTAGCTACGGGGAGCTGTTTTTT
.,TRBJ1-5,few,TRBV19,CASSIPNSLNQPQHF,TGTGCCAGTAGTATACCCAACAGCCTTAATCAGCCCCAGCATTTT
.,TRBJ2-3,.,TRBV18,CASSPLPSDTQYF,TGTGCCAGCTCACCACTTCCCTCAGATACGCAGTATTTT
.,TRBJ1-1,.,TRBV23-1,CARIEGRGPRTEAFF,TGCGCCAGAATAGAAGGGAGGGGCCCGCGGACTGAAGCTTTCTTT
.,TRBJ1-3,few,TRBV7-9,CASSWGQIGNTIYF,TGTGCCAGCAGCTGGGGGCAGATCGGAAACACCATATATTTT
TRBD2,TRBJ2-1,.,TRBV5-4,CASSLDSGKYNEQFF,TGTGCCAGCAGCTTGGATAGCGGGAAGTACAATGAGCAGTTCTTC
.,TRBJ2-7,.,TRBV6-5,CASSYSRRGHEQYF,TGTGCCAGCAGTTACTCGAGGAGGGGGCACGAGCAGTACTTC
.,TRBJ2-1,.,TRBV25-1,CASSDTGSYNEQFF,TGTGCCAGCAGTGATACGGGCTCCTACAATGAGCAGTTCTTC
TRBD1,TRBJ2-7,.,TRBV28,CASSPWDSVYEQYF,TGTGCCAGCAGCCCCTGGGACAGCGTCTACGAGCAGTACTTC
TRBD2,TRBJ2-1,.,TRBV11-3,CASSLGLAGGSEQFF,TGTGCCAGCAGCTTAGGACTAGCGGGAGGGAGTGAACAGTTCTTC
TRBD1,TRBJ2-2,.,TRBV10-3,CAISQPGQGARELFF,TGTGCCATCAGTCAACCGGGACAGGGGGCCCGGGAGCTGTTTTTT
TRBD1,TRBJ2-1,few,TRBV23-1,CASSQRAAGTGEYNEQFF,TGCGCCAGCAGTCAAAGAGCCGCCGGGACAGGAGAATACAATGAGCAGTTCTTC
.,TRBJ2-1,few,TRBV28,CASSLLAYSYNEQFF,TGTGCCAGCAGCCTCCTAGCGTACTCCTACAATGAGCAGTTCTTC
.,TRBJ1-5,.,TRBV30,CAWSLAGLQPQHF,TGTGCCTGGAGTCTGGCAGGGCTTCAGCCCCAGCATTTT
.,TRBJ1-2,.,TRBV20-1,CSGAGNYGYTF,TGCAGTGGGGCAGGGAACTATGGCTACACCTTC
.,TRBJ2-3,once,TRBV25-1,CASRGAISTDTQYF,TGTGCCAGCAGAGGAGCAATTAGCACAGATACGCAGTATTTT
.,TRBJ1-2,few,TRBV5-4,CASSLVPGGYTF,TGTGCCAGCAGCTTGGTACCGGGGGGCTACACCTTC
.,TRBJ2-1,.,TRBV18,CASSPPGSDRYNEQFF,TGTGCCAGCTCACCACCAGGTTCGGACAGATACAATGAGCAGTTCTTC
TRBD2,TRBJ2-5,.,TRBV29-1,CSAGTTTIRETQYF,TGCAGCGCCGGGACTACCACCATTCGGGAGACCCAGTACTTC
.,TRBJ1-3,.,TRBV29-1,CSVRQFHSGNTIYF,TGCAGCGTTAGACAGTTCCACTCTGGAAACACCATATATTTT
TRBD2,TRBJ2-3,.,TRBV29-1,CSVRTSGPTDTQYF,TGCAGCGTTCGAACTAGCGGACCCACAGATACGCAGTATTTT
TRBD2,TRBJ2-7,.,TRBV7-8,CASSSPSGRAVYEQYF,TGTGCCAGCAGCAGTCCTAGCGGGAGGGCTGTATACGAGCAGTACTTC